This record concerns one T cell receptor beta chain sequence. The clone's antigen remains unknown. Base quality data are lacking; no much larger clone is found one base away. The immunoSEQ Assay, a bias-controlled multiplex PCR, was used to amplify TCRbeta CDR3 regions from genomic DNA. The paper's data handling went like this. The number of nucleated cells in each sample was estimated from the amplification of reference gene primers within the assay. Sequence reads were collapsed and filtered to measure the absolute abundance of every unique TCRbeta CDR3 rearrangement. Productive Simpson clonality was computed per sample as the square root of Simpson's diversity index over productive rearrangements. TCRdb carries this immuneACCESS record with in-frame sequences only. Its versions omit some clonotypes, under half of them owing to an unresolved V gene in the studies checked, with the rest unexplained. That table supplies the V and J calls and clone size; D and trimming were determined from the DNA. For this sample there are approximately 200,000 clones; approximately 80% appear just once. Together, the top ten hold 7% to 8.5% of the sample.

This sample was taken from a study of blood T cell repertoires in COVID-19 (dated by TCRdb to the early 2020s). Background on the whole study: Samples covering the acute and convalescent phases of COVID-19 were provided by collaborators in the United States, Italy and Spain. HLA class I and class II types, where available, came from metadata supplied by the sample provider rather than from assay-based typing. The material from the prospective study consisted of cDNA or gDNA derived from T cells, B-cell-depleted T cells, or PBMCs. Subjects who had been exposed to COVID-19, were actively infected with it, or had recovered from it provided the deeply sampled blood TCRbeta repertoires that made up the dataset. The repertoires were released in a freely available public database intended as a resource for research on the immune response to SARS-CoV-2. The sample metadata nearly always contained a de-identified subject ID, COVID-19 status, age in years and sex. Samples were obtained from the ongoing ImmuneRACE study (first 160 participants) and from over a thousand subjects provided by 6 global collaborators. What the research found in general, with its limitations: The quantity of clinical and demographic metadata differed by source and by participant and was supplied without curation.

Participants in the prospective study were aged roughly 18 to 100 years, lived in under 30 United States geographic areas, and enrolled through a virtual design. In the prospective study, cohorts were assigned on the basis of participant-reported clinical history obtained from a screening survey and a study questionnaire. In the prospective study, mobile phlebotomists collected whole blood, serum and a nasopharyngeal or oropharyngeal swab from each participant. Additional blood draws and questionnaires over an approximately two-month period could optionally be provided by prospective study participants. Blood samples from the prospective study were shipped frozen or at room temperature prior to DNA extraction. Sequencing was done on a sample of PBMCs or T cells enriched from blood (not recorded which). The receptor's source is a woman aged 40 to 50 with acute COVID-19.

The DNA reads TGTGCCACCAGCAGAGATCGGGGAGTCGGCTACACCTTC. Its translation reads: CATSRDRGVGYTF. The sequence links TRBV15 to TRBJ1-2; a confident D gene designation cannot be given. The CDR3 runs 13 residues from the cysteine to the phenylalanine. Solely the CDR3 DNA is kept, with 39 bases framed from the first base. According to the germline V gene (reference sequence), CDR1 reads LNHNV and CDR2 reads YYDKDF. V loses 0 bases of germline sequence and J loses 8 bases, and the interval between the two ends is 10 bases.